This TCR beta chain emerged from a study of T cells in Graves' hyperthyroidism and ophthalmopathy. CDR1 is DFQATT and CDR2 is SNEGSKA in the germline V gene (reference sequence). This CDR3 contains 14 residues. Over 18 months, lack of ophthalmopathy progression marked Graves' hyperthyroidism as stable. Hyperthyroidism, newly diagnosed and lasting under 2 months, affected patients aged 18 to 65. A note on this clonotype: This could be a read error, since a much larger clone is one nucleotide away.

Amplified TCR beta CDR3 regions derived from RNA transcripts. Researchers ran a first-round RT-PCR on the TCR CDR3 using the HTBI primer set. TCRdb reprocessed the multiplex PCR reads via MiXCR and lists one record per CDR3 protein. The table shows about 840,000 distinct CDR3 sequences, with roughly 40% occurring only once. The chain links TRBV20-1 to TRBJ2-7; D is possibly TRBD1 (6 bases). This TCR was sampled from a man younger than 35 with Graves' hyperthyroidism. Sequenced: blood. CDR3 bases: TGCAGTGCTGGAGATCCGTGGGACACCTACGAGCAGTACTTC. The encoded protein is CSAGDPWDTYEQYF.